The 29 T cell receptor beta chains below all came from one sample that was sequenced in a study of blood T cell repertoires in COVID-19 (dated by TCRdb to 2019 to 2021). Receptors were amplified or captured by the immunoSEQ multiplex PCR assay. TCRdb limited this immuneACCESS table to in-frame rearrangements with V and J called. A share of clones is missing; checked studies link under half to unresolved V genes, and the rest is unexplained. This sample comprises some 96,000 clones, more than 65% of them detected only once. The ten biggest clones cover roughly 12% of the sample. Sequencing was carried out using peripheral blood. These receptors were collected from a woman between 65 and 79 years old with acute or convalescent COVID-19.

The chain has TRBV19 and TRBJ1-1; D remains unclear. Germline V CDR1 and CDR2: LNHDA, SQIVND (reference sequence). The CDR3 runs 11 residues. V was pared by 3 bases and J by 4 bases, with 3 bases between. In DNA, the CDR3 is TGTGCCAGTAGTATCTTCACTGAAGCTTTCTTT. Encoded protein: CASSIFTEAFF.

The genes are TRBV3-1 (or the pseudogene TRBV3-2) and TRBJ2-1, with D maybe TRBD2 (6 bases). V was pared by 6 bases and J by 2 bases, with 23 bases between. The CDR3 runs to 18 residues. Germline V gene lookup returns CDR1 LGHDT and CDR2 YNNKEL (reference sequence). The CDR3 DNA reads as TGTGCCAGCAGTGGTTCTGACTATGGTTGGGGGGCCTACAATGAGCAGTTCTTC. Translating it yields CASSGSDYGWGAYNEQFF.

In its sample, this clone was seen once. This chain uses TRBV2 with TRBJ1-2, with 8 bases that match TRBD1. CDR1 is SNHLY, CDR2 FYNNEI, per germline. V was pared by 0 bases and J by 3 bases, with 3 bases of the junction left unmatched. The CDR3 consists of 15 residues. CDR3 in amino acids: CASSEAPTGDYGYTF. The CDR3 coding sequence is TGTGCCAGCAGTGAAGCGCCGACAGGGGACTATGGCTACACCTTC.

CDR3 amino acids: CASRNRGSDGYTF. The CDR3 coding sequence is TGTGCCAGCAGAAATAGGGGAAGCGATGGCTACACCTTC. The J gene is TRBJ1-2, the V gene TRBV7-9, with a possible D match to TRBD1 (5 bases). Germline CDR1 and CDR2: SEHNR and FQNEAQ (reference sequence). The ends were cut back, 6 bases at V and 6 bases at J, with 14 bases in the middle. The CDR3 has 13 residues.

The rearrangement links TRBV19 to TRBJ1-1, with a tentative D call TRBD1 (6 bases). This CDR3 is 13 amino acids long. Per germline, CDR1 LNHDA and CDR2 SQIVND (reference sequence). Trimming stripped 4 bases from V and 2 bases from J, with 8 bases between. In nucleotides, the CDR3 is TGTGCCAGTAGTAGGACAGCTAACACTGAAGCTTTCTTT. Residues: CASSRTANTEAFF.

This chain uses TRBV3-1 (or the pseudogene TRBV3-2) with TRBJ2-5; 10 positions agree with TRBD1. Germline V gene lookup returns CDR1 LGHDT and CDR2 YNNKEL (reference sequence). The CDR3 is made up of 16 amino acids. V was clipped by 4 bases and J by 2 bases; unmatched bases: 7. The CDR3 loop reads CASSPLRTGGQETQYF. DNA for the CDR3: TGTGCCAGCAGCCCTCTGAGGACAGGGGGTCAAGAGACCCAGTACTTC.

J is TRBJ1-2 and V is TRBV4-1, with D hard to call. This CDR3 spans 13 amino acids. Germline V CDR1 and CDR2: MGHRA, YSYEKL. Trimming cost V 3 bases and J 4 bases, with 9 bases left between them. CDR3 in amino acids: CASSQAQSYGYTF. CDR3 nucleotide sequence: TGCGCCAGCAGCCAGGCTCAATCCTATGGCTACACCTTC.

The gene calls are TRBV10-3 and TRBJ1-5, with D perhaps matching TRBD1 (5 bases). V was shortened by 3 bases and J by 1 base, with 10 bases between the two germline ends. The germline V gene has CDR1 ENHRY and CDR2 SYGVKD. The CDR3 contains 15 residues. The DNA for the CDR3 is TGTGCCATCAGTGACGGGGGGAGCAGCAATCAGCCCCAGCATTTT. Protein sequence: CAISDGGSSNQPQHF.

J is TRBJ1-2 and V is TRBV3-1 (or the pseudogene TRBV3-2); 7 bases agree with TRBD1. The CDR3 has 15 residues. V lost 4 bases to trimming and J lost 3 bases; unmatched junction nucleotides: 8. Germline CDR1 and CDR2: LGHDT and YNNKEL (reference sequence). The chain's CDR3 is CASSRDGTADYGYTF. In DNA form, the CDR3 reads TGTGCCAGCAGCCGAGACGGGACAGCTGACTATGGCTACACCTTC.

The V call is TRBV7-2, the J call TRBJ2-7; D is ambiguous. The germline gives CDR1 SGHTA, CDR2 FQGNSA. Trimming pared 1 base from V and 12 bases from J, leaving 13 bases between. CDR3 size: 12 residues. The CDR3 here is CASSLDMQAPYV. The CDR3 coding sequence is TGTGCCAGCAGCTTAGATATGCAGGCACCGTACGTC.

The chain carries TRBV5-8 and TRBJ2-3; the D gene is possibly TRBD1 (6 bases). The CDR3 extends over 16 amino acids. Germline V gene lookup returns CDR1 SGHTS and CDR2 YDEGEE. Trimming removed 4 bases from V and 2 bases from J, with 17 bases in between. Here the CDR3 reads CASSIRGNKDTDTQYF. CDR3 nucleotides: TGTGCCAGCAGCATCAGGGGTAATAAGGACACAGATACGCAGTATTTT.

This clone occurred a few times. V gene TRBV29-1 combines with J gene TRBJ1-2; 8 bases agree with TRBD1. Germline assignment: CDR1 SQVTM and CDR2 ANQGSEA. The CDR3 contains 14 residues. J lost 0 bases, V lost 5 bases, and 5 bases had no gene match. The chain's CDR3 is CSVSSGGPNYGYTF. CDR3 bases: TGCAGCGTTTCGTCAGGGGGCCCTAACTATGGCTACACCTTC.

The J gene is TRBJ2-3, the V gene TRBV7-9; D is unclear. Germline values: CDR1 SEHNR, CDR2 FQNEAQ (reference sequence). The CDR3 contains 14 residues. V lost 5 bases and J 6 bases, leaving 15 bases between the germline ends. The CDR3 reads CASSPHLGMDTQYF. CDR3 DNA sequence: TGTGCCAGCAGCCCCCACCTCGGTATGGATACGCAGTATTTT.

This sequence joins TRBV12-3 or TRBV12-4 and TRBJ2-5; D is undetermined. Trimming pared 3 bases from V and 2 bases from J, leaving 7 bases between. This CDR3 contains 13 residues. The CDR3 protein is CASSFPDQETQYF. Here the CDR3 DNA reads TGTGCCAGCAGTTTTCCAGATCAAGAGACCCAGTACTTC.

The chain couples TRBV5-5 to TRBJ2-3; D not resolved. CDR3 size: 16 residues. CDR1 is SGHKS, CDR2 YYEKEE, per germline (reference sequence). V lost 4 bases, J lost 5 bases, and 20 bases lay in between. The CDR3 loop reads CASSPRPEQNGDTQYF. Written as DNA, the CDR3 is TGTGCCAGCAGCCCTAGACCGGAACAAAATGGAGATACGCAGTATTTT. Supplemented by reference TRBV5-5 and TRBJ2-3, the full variable domain reads DAGVTQSPTHLIKTRGQQVTLRCSPISGHKSVSWYQQVLGQGPQFIFQYYEKEERGRGNFPDRFSARQFPNYSSELNVNALLLGDSALYLCASSPRPEQNGDTQYFGPGTRLTVL.

V and J are TRBV9 and TRBJ1-4; D is uncertain. Trimming took off 3 bases at V and 5 bases at J, with 23 bases between the two ends. The CDR3 sequence is 18 residues long. Germline CDR1 and CDR2: SGDLS and YYNGEE. Written as DNA, the CDR3 is TGTGCCAGCAGCGCCCATAGCGAGATACAGTACGGGAATGAAAAACTGTTTTTT. Protein sequence: CASSAHSEIQYGNEKLFF.

This clone was detected a few times. The chain links TRBV6-6 to TRBJ2-2; 7 nucleotides match TRBD2. With V trimmed by 6 bases and J by 0 bases, 7 bases remained unmatched. This CDR3 spans 16 amino acids. Germline V gene data show CDR1 as MNHNY and CDR2 as SVGAGI (reference sequence). The chain's CDR3 is CASRLQRGSNTGELFF. For the CDR3, the DNA is TGTGCCAGCAGATTACAGCGGGGTTCGAACACCGGGGAGCTGTTTTTT.

V gene TRBV5-5 combines with J gene TRBJ2-4; D is undetermined. Germline values: CDR1 SGHKS, CDR2 YYEKEE (reference sequence). There are 13 residues in the CDR3. Trimming left V 5 bases short and J 5 bases short, with 11 bases between. This CDR3 is CASRSSGENIQYF. The CDR3 DNA follows: TGTGCCAGCAGAAGCTCCGGAGAAAACATTCAGTACTTC.

The chain recombines TRBV7-2 with TRBJ1-5; the match to TRBD1 covers 7 bases. J gave up 0 bases and V 2 bases, and 1 base lay outside the gene matches. In germline, CDR1 is SGHTA, CDR2 FQGNSA. This CDR3 region has 15 residues. CDR3 nucleotides: TGTGCCAGCAGCTTAACAGGGGTTAGCAATCAGCCCCAGCATTTT. Encoded protein: CASSLTGVSNQPQHF.

The V call is TRBV24-1, the J call TRBJ1-1; no reliable D call. Germline V gene data show CDR1 as KGHDR and CDR2 as SFDVKD. V was cut by 6 bases and J by 1 base, with 11 bases left in between. CDR3 length equals 14 residues. The CDR3 DNA sequence: TGTGCCACCAGTACGGGGAATCAGAACACTGAAGCTTTCTTT. Translated, it gives CATSTGNQNTEAFF.

This rearrangement joins TRBV27 to TRBJ1-2; 9 bases map to TRBD1. The trim removed 8 bases at V and 7 bases at J, leaving 14 bases unmatched. Germline V CDR1 and CDR2: MNHEY, SMNVEV (reference sequence). This CDR3 comprises 15 residues. Here the CDR3 DNA reads TGTGCCAGCCGAAGCTCACCGGGACAGGGAATTGGCTACACCTTC. Amino acids: CASRSSPGQGIGYTF.

This chain links TRBV10-1 with TRBJ2-1; 9 nucleotides match TRBD1. CDR3 size: 13 residues. Germline CDR1 WNHNN, CDR2 SYGVQD (reference sequence). The junction had 8 bases not matched to a gene; V was cut back by 8 bases and J by 9 bases. The CDR3: CASARTGDGEQFF. The CDR3 nucleotides are TGCGCCAGCGCCCGGACAGGGGACGGTGAGCAGTTCTTC.

The table lists this clone with a count of one. The chain couples TRBV7-6 to TRBJ2-7; TRBD1 agrees at 11 bases. Germline trimming cut 2 bases from V and 6 bases from J; bases unmatched to any gene: 9. There are 16 residues in the CDR3. Germline V gene lookup returns CDR1 SGHVS and CDR2 FNYEAQ. The CDR3 sequence is CASSLLGTGGQAEQYF. For the CDR3, the DNA is TGTGCCAGCAGCTTATTGGGGACAGGGGGTCAAGCCGAGCAGTACTTC.

The chain combines TRBV5-1 with TRBJ1-4; 9 bases are shared with TRBD1. This CDR3 has 13 amino acids. CDR1 and CDR2 from the germline V gene are SGHRS and YFSETQ. The V gene end was trimmed by 3 bases and the J gene end by 11 bases; junction bases not matched to a gene: 5. The CDR3 protein is CASSWATGGKLFF. The DNA for the CDR3 is TGCGCCAGCAGCTGGGCGACAGGGGGGAAACTGTTTTTT.

This clone has just one count. This chain links TRBV19 with TRBJ1-1; 9 bases agree with TRBD1. V trimming: 5 bases; J trimming: 6 bases; junction bases outside the gene matches: 1. The CDR3 has 12 amino acids. Germline values: CDR1 LNHDA, CDR2 SQIVND (reference sequence). The chain's CDR3 is CASSRQGAEAFF. The CDR3 DNA reads TGTGCCAGTAGTCGACAGGGGGCTGAAGCTTTCTTT.

This rearrangement joins TRBV6-5 to TRBJ2-7; TRBD1 matches at 7 bases. Trimming removed 10 bases from V and 2 bases from J; junction bases left unmatched: 8. The CDR3 has 13 residues. Germline lookup yields CDR1 MNHEY and CDR2 SVGAGI. The CDR3 sequence is CATSDRLAYEQYF. The CDR3 nucleotides read TGTGCCACCTCGGACAGGTTAGCCTACGAGCAGTACTTC.

CDR3 region: CSVRGIGGGNNEQFF. The CDR3 coding sequence is TGCAGCGTTCGAGGGATTGGCGGGGGGAACAATGAGCAGTTCTTC. J is TRBJ2-1 and V is TRBV29-1; 8 bases are shared with TRBD2. The CDR3 is 15 residues long. The germline V gene has CDR1 SQVTM and CDR2 ANQGSEA. The trim removed 5 bases at V and 5 bases at J, leaving 11 bases unmatched.

The V and J genes are TRBV5-1 and TRBJ2-7; TRBD2 is a possible D gene (6 bases). CDR1 is SGHRS, CDR2 YFSETQ, per germline. With 0 bases removed from V and 2 bases from J, the gap between germline ends came to 9 bases. The CDR3 loop spans 14 amino acids. The CDR3 DNA reads as TGCGCCAGCAGCTTGGCATCGGGAGCCTACGAGCAGTACTTC. Encoded protein: CASSLASGAYEQYF.

This chain links TRBV19 with TRBJ2-3, with a possible D match to TRBD1 (6 bases). V lost 10 bases to trimming and J lost 2 bases, with 16 bases between them. The germline V gene encodes CDR1 LNHDA and CDR2 SQIVND (reference sequence). This CDR3 spans 14 amino acids. The CDR3 loop reads CATNQGKITDTQYF. CDR3 in DNA: TGTGCCACTAATCAGGGGAAGATCACAGATACGCAGTATTTT.